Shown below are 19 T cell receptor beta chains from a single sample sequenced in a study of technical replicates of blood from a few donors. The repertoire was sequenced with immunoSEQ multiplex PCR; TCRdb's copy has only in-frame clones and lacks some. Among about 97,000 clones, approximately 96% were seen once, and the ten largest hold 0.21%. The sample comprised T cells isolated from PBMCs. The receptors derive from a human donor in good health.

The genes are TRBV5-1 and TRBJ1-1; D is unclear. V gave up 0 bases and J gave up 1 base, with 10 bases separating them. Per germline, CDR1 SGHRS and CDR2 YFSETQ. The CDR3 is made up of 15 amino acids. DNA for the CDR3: TGCGCCAGCAGCTTGGGTTTCTCCCCGAACACTGAAGCTTTCTTT. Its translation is CASSLGFSPNTEAFF.

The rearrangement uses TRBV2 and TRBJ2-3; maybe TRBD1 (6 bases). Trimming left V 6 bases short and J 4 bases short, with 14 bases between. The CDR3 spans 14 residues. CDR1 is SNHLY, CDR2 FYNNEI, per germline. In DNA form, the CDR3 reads TGTGCCAGCAGCCCACAGGGTACCGCAGATACGCAGTATTTT. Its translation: CASSPQGTADTQYF.

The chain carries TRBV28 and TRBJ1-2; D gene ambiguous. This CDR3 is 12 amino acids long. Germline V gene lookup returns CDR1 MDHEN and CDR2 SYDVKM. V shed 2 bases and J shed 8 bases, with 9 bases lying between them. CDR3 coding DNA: TGTGCCAGCAGTTTAGGGAGGTCCGGCTACACCTTC. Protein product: CASSLGRSGYTF.

This CDR3 is CASSSGQGTEAFF. CDR3 DNA: TGTGCCAGCAGCTCCGGACAGGGCACTGAAGCTTTCTTT. This sequence joins TRBV7-9 and TRBJ1-1; 8 bases match TRBD1. The junction had 2 bases not matched to a gene; V was cut back by 4 bases and J by 4 bases. Germline assignment: CDR1 SEHNR and CDR2 FQNEAQ (reference sequence). CDR3 length equals 13 residues.

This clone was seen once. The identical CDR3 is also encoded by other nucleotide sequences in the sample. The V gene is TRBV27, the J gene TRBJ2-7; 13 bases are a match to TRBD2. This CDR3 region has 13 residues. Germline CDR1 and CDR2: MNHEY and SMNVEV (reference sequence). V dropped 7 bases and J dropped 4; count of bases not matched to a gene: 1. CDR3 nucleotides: TGTGCCAGCATGACTAGCGGGGGGTACGAGCAGTACTTC. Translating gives CASMTSGGYEQYF.

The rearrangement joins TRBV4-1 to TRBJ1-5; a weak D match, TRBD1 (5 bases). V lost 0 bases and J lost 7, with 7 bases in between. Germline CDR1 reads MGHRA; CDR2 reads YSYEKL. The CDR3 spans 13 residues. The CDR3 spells CASSQEQGQPQHF. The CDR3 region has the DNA TGCGCCAGCAGCCAAGAGCAGGGACAGCCCCAGCATTTT.

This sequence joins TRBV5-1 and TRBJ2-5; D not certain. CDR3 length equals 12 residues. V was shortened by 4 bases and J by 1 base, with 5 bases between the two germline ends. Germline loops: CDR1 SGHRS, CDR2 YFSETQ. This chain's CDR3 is CASSPSQETQYF. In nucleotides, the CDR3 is TGCGCCAGCAGCCCTAGCCAAGAGACCCAGTACTTC.

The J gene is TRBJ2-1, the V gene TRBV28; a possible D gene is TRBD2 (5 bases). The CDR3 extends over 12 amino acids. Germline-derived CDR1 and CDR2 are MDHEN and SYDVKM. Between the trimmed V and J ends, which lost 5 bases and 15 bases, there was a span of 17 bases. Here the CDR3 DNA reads TGTGCCAGCAGTAAAGACGTAGCGATATTGTTCTTC. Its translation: CASSKDVAILFF.

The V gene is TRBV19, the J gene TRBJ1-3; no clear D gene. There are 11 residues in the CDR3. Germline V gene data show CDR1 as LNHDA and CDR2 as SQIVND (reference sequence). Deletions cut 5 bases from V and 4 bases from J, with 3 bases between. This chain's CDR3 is CASSRGNTIYF. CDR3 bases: TGTGCCAGTAGTCGGGGAAACACCATATATTTT.

The CDR3 reads CASSDLDRGLGYTF. As DNA, the CDR3 is TGTGCCAGCAGCGATTTGGACAGGGGGCTTGGCTACACCTTC. The V gene is TRBV2, the J gene TRBJ1-2; 11 bases map to TRBD1. CDR3 length equals 14 residues. The trim removed 6 bases at V and 7 bases at J, leaving 7 bases unmatched. Germline V gene data show CDR1 as SNHLY and CDR2 as FYNNEI.

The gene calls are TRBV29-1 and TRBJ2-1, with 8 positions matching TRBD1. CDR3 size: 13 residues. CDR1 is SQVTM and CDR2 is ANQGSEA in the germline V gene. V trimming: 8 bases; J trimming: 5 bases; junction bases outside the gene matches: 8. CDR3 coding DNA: TGCAGCTTCCTACAGGGGGGAAACAATGAGCAGTTCTTC. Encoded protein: CSFLQGGNNEQFF.

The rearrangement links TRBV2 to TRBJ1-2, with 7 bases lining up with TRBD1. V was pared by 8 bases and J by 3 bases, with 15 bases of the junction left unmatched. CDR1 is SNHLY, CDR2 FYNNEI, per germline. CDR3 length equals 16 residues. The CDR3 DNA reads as TGTGCCAGCTTCACAACAGGGGCATTAATCCACTATGGCTACACCTTC. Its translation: CASFTTGALIHYGYTF.

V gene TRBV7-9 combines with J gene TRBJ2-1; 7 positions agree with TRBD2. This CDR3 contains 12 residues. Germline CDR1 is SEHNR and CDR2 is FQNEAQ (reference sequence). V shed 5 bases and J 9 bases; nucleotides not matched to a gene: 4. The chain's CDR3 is CASSKTSIEQFF. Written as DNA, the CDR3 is TGTGCCAGCAGCAAGACTAGCATTGAGCAGTTCTTC.

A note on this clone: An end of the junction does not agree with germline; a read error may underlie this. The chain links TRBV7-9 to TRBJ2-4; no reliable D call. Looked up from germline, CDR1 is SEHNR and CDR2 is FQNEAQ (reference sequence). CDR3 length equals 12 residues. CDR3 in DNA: TGTGCCAGCAGCGTAATGAGGAGAGGTATTGCTTTC. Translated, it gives CASSVMRRGIAF.

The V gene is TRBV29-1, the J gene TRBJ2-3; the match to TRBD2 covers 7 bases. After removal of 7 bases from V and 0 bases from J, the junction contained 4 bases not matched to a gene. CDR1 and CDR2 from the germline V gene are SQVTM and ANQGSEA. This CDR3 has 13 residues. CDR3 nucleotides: TGCAGCGGGGGACTACAGAGCACAGATACGCAGTATTTT. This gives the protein CSGGLQSTDTQYF.

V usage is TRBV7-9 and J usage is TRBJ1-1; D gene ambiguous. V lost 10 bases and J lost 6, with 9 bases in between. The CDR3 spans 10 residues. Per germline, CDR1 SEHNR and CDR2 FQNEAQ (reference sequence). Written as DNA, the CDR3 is TGTGCCACCCAGGCCGCTGAAGCTTTCTTT. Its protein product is CATQAAEAFF.

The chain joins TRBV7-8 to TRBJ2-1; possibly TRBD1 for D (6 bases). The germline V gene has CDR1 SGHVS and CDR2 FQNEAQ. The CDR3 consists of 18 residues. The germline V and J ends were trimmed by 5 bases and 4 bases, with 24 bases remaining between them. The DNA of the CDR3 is TGTGCCAGCAGCCAAACCCCGGACAGATTCACCACATACAATGAGCAGTTCTTC. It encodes CASSQTPDRFTTYNEQFF.

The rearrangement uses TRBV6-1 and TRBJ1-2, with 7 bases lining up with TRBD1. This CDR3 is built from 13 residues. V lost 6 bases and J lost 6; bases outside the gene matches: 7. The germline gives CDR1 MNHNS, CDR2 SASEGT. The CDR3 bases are TGTGCCAGCAGAGATAGACAGGGCCATGGCTACACCTTC. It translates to CASRDRQGHGYTF.

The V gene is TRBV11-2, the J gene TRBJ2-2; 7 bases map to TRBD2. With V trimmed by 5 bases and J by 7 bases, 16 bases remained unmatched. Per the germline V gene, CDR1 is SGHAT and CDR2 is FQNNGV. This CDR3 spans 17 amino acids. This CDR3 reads CASSPFEWEGFNGELFF. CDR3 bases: TGTGCCAGCAGCCCCTTTGAGTGGGAGGGGTTTAACGGGGAGCTGTTTTTT.